Listed below are T cell receptor beta chains from one sample, sequenced in a study of human T cells and chemical hapten exposure. TCRdb re-called the RACE reads through MiXCR, storing one row per CDR3 protein. The sample lists 80,000 to 100,000 distinct CDR3 sequences; 27% were seen once. The source was whole blood, collected in connection with sensitization to the hapten diphenylcyclopropenone (DPC). All receptors derive from a middle-aged man with alopecia areata. Some clones in this sample may be carry-over from other donors' samples. CDR3s include the opening cysteine and the closing phenylalanine or tryptophan. D genes are given only for firm matches. Size values are once, few and many counts, or a class for expanded clones, and some rows have none.

len: 15
d_gene: NA
v_gene: TRBV3-1
abundance: NA
j_gene: TRBJ1-5
CDR3nt: TGTGCCAGCAGCCAAGCCCCAGGGGCTCGGCAGCCCCAGCATTTT
CDR3aa: CASSQAPGARQPQHF

len: 17
d_gene: NA
v_gene: TRBV5-1
abundance: NA
j_gene: TRBJ2-2
CDR3nt: TGCGCCAGCAGCTTCGTATCGGGCCTAGCTGCCACCGGGGAGCTGTTTTTT
CDR3aa: CASSFVSGLAATGELFF

len: 16
d_gene: TRBD1
v_gene: TRBV4-3
abundance: NA
j_gene: TRBJ1-2
CDR3nt: TGCGCCAGCAGCAGGACTGACAGGGACTCCTTACCGGGCTACACCTTC
CDR3aa: CASSRTDRDSLPGYTF

len: 15
d_gene: TRBD1
v_gene: TRBV7-2
abundance: few
j_gene: TRBJ1-1
CDR3nt: TGTGCCAGCAGCTTAGAAGGCAGGGGGCAAACTGAAGCTTTCTTT
CDR3aa: CASSLEGRGQTEAFF

len: 13
d_gene: TRBD2
v_gene: TRBV20-1
abundance: once
j_gene: TRBJ2-1
CDR3nt: TGCAGTGCGGGCGGGAGGGAATACAATGAGCAGTTCTTC
CDR3aa: CSAGGREYNEQFF

len: 15
d_gene: NA
v_gene: TRBV12-3/TRBV12-4
abundance: few
j_gene: TRBJ1-2
CDR3nt: TGTGCCAGCAGTAGCCAAACCGGGACGGGCTATGGCGACACCTTC
CDR3aa: CASSSQTGTGYGDTF

len: 16
d_gene: TRBD2
v_gene: TRBV6-4
abundance: NA
j_gene: TRBJ2-3
CDR3nt: TGTGCCAGCAGTGACCGGGGGGGACCCAACCCAGATACGCAGTATTTT
CDR3aa: CASSDRGGPNPDTQYF

len: 19
d_gene: NA
v_gene: TRBV5-1
abundance: NA
j_gene: TRBJ2-3
CDR3nt: TGCGCCAGCAGCTTGGTTGGGGGGGCCTCTGGTTTTGGCACAGATACGCAGTATTTT
CDR3aa: CASSLVGGASGFGTDTQYF

len: 13
d_gene: NA
v_gene: TRBV12-3/TRBV12-4
abundance: few
j_gene: TRBJ1-3
CDR3nt: TGTGCCAGCAAGGGAGGGGATGGAAACACCATATATTTT
CDR3aa: CASKGGDGNTIYF

len: 15
d_gene: TRBD2
v_gene: TRBV6-6
abundance: few
j_gene: TRBJ2-2
CDR3nt: TGTGCCAGCAGGATAGCGGGAGGGGAGTCGGGGGAGCTGTTTTTT
CDR3aa: CASRIAGGESGELFF

len: 16
d_gene: NA
v_gene: TRBV6-5
abundance: few
j_gene: TRBJ1-6
CDR3nt: TGTGCCAGCAGAGGACAACAGAGCTCCTATAATTCACCCCTCCACTTT
CDR3aa: CASRGQQSSYNSPLHF

len: 11
d_gene: NA
v_gene: TRBV6-2/TRBV6-3
abundance: NA
j_gene: TRBJ2-1
CDR3nt: TGTGCCAGCAGTACCCGTGGTGAGCAGTTCTTC
CDR3aa: CASSTRGEQFF

len: 13
d_gene: NA
v_gene: TRBV3-1
abundance: NA
j_gene: TRBJ1-1
CDR3nt: TGTGCCAGCAGCCAGTACATGAACACTGAAGCTTTCTTT
CDR3aa: CASSQYMNTEAFF

len: 14
d_gene: NA
v_gene: TRBV7-3
abundance: NA
j_gene: TRBJ2-7
CDR3nt: TGTGCCAGCAGCTTAACTAGTCGGGACCACGAGCAGTACTTC
CDR3aa: CASSLTSRDHEQYF

len: 20
d_gene: TRBD2
v_gene: TRBV3-1
abundance: NA
j_gene: TRBJ2-2
CDR3nt: TGTGCCAGCAGCCAAGATTGGCGGCTAGCGGGAGGGAGGAACACCGGGGAGCTGTTTTTT
CDR3aa: CASSQDWRLAGGRNTGELFF

len: 16
d_gene: TRBD2
v_gene: TRBV5-4
abundance: NA
j_gene: TRBJ2-7
CDR3nt: TGTGCCAGCAGGTCCCTACTAGCGGGAGATTTAGGGGAGCAGTACTTC
CDR3aa: CASRSLLAGDLGEQYF

len: 17
d_gene: NA
v_gene: TRBV11-2
abundance: few
j_gene: TRBJ2-4
CDR3nt: TGTGCCAGCAGCTTAGATGGGGGGTTACTCGCCAAAAACATTCAGTACTTC
CDR3aa: CASSLDGGLLAKNIQYF

len: 14
d_gene: NA
v_gene: TRBV6-5
abundance: few
j_gene: TRBJ2-1
CDR3nt: TGTGCCAGCAGTTACAGGCCAGGGGACAATGAGCAGTTCTTC
CDR3aa: CASSYRPGDNEQFF

len: 15
d_gene: TRBD1
v_gene: TRBV3-1
abundance: few
j_gene: TRBJ1-4
CDR3nt: TGTGCCAGCAGCTACTACGGGACAGCTAATGAAAAACTGTTTTTT
CDR3aa: CASSYYGTANEKLFF

len: 13
d_gene: NA
v_gene: TRBV20-1
abundance: many
j_gene: TRBJ2-3
CDR3nt: TGCAGTGCCGTTCTAGTAAGCAGGGATACGCAGTATTTT
CDR3aa: CSAVLVSRDTQYF

len: 16
d_gene: TRBD2
v_gene: TRBV6-5
abundance: NA
j_gene: TRBJ2-3
CDR3nt: TGTGCCAGCAGTTACGGTCGGCTAGCGGGAACAGATACGCAGTATTTT
CDR3aa: CASSYGRLAGTDTQYF

len: 14
d_gene: NA
v_gene: TRBV6-1
abundance: few
j_gene: TRBJ2-1
CDR3nt: TGTGCCAGCAGCCCTACTCTTGCCCGGAATGAGCAGTTCTTC
CDR3aa: CASSPTLARNEQFF

len: 15
d_gene: TRBD1
v_gene: TRBV6-2/TRBV6-3
abundance: NA
j_gene: TRBJ2-7
CDR3nt: TGTGCCAGCAGTCCCTGGGACAGGGGCACCTACGAGCAGTACTTC
CDR3aa: CASSPWDRGTYEQYF

len: 17
d_gene: NA
v_gene: TRBV27
abundance: NA
j_gene: TRBJ2-3
CDR3nt: TGTGCCAGCAGTTCATGGGACCCGACAGGCAGCACAGATACGCAGTATTTT
CDR3aa: CASSSWDPTGSTDTQYF

len: 16
d_gene: TRBD1
v_gene: TRBV7-8
abundance: few
j_gene: TRBJ2-3
CDR3nt: TGTGCCAGCAGCTTAAGGGCGACAGGGAGCACAGATACGCAGTATTTT
CDR3aa: CASSLRATGSTDTQYF

len: 13
d_gene: TRBD1
v_gene: TRBV12-3/TRBV12-4
abundance: NA
j_gene: TRBJ1-1
CDR3nt: TGTGCCAGCAGTTTGGACAGGTTGCCTGAAGCTTTCTTT
CDR3aa: CASSLDRLPEAFF

len: 13
d_gene: NA
v_gene: TRBV28
abundance: NA
j_gene: TRBJ2-5
CDR3nt: TGTGCCAGCAGGGGGCCACGACAAGAGACCCAGTACTTC
CDR3aa: CASRGPRQETQYF

len: 14
d_gene: NA
v_gene: TRBV12-3/TRBV12-4
abundance: NA
j_gene: TRBJ2-7
CDR3nt: TGTGCCAGCAGTTTGAGCCCAGGGGCCTACGAGCAGTACTTC
CDR3aa: CASSLSPGAYEQYF

len: 15
d_gene: NA
v_gene: TRBV27
abundance: NA
j_gene: TRBJ2-3
CDR3nt: TGTGCCAGCAGTTTATCTTTTACAGGCACAGATACGCAGTATTTT
CDR3aa: CASSLSFTGTDTQYF

len: 15
d_gene: NA
v_gene: TRBV7-9
abundance: NA
j_gene: TRBJ2-1
CDR3nt: TGTGCCAGCAGCTTAAGGGACGGGACTCCTAATGAGCAGTTCTTC
CDR3aa: CASSLRDGTPNEQFF

len: 14
d_gene: TRBD1
v_gene: TRBV13
abundance: NA
j_gene: TRBJ2-5
CDR3nt: TGTGCCAGCAGCTCCCGGGACAGGGCAGAGACCCAGTACTTC
CDR3aa: CASSSRDRAETQYF

len: 20
d_gene: TRBD2
v_gene: TRBV20-1
abundance: few
j_gene: TRBJ2-3
CDR3nt: TGCAGTGCTAGAGGGAACCGCGGACTAGCGGGAGGGCCGATCACAGATACGCAGTATTTT
CDR3aa: CSARGNRGLAGGPITDTQYF

len: 14
d_gene: NA
v_gene: TRBV20-1
abundance: few
j_gene: TRBJ1-1
CDR3nt: TGCAGTGCTAGGGGGTCGGCAGGGCGTACTGAAGCTTTCTTT
CDR3aa: CSARGSAGRTEAFF

len: 11
d_gene: NA
v_gene: TRBV28
abundance: NA
j_gene: TRBJ2-7
CDR3nt: TGTGCCACCAAGGGCCGCTCCGAGCAGTACTTC
CDR3aa: CATKGRSEQYF

len: 13
d_gene: NA
v_gene: TRBV20-1
abundance: NA
j_gene: TRBJ1-5
CDR3nt: TGCAGTGCGCCCGGGGGGGTACGGCAGCCCCAGCATTTT
CDR3aa: CSAPGGVRQPQHF

len: 13
d_gene: NA
v_gene: TRBV14
abundance: large
j_gene: TRBJ1-2
CDR3nt: TGTGCCAGCTCTCGGACGGCTAACTATGGCTACACCTTC
CDR3aa: CASSRTANYGYTF

len: 15
d_gene: TRBD1
v_gene: TRBV7-8
abundance: NA
j_gene: TRBJ1-1
CDR3nt: TGTGCCAGCAGCTTAGCCGGGACAGGGTACACTGAAGCTTTCTTT
CDR3aa: CASSLAGTGYTEAFF

len: 13
d_gene: TRBD2
v_gene: TRBV20-1
abundance: NA
j_gene: TRBJ2-7
CDR3nt: TGCAGTGCTAGGACTAGCGGGAGGTACGAGCAGTACTTC
CDR3aa: CSARTSGRYEQYF

len: 11
d_gene: NA
v_gene: TRBV27
abundance: NA
j_gene: TRBJ2-1
CDR3nt: TGTGCCAGCAGTTCCCGGCATGAGCAGTTCTTC
CDR3aa: CASSSRHEQFF

len: 15
d_gene: NA
v_gene: TRBV6-2/TRBV6-3
abundance: NA
j_gene: TRBJ2-1
CDR3nt: TGTGCCAGCAGTTACTCGATATCGTGGCGGGATGAGCAGTTCTTC
CDR3aa: CASSYSISWRDEQFF

len: 16
d_gene: NA
v_gene: TRBV20-1
abundance: few
j_gene: TRBJ2-1
CDR3nt: TGCAGTGCTAGAGGGGATTTAGCCGTCACCTACAATGAGCAGTTCTTC
CDR3aa: CSARGDLAVTYNEQFF

len: 15
d_gene: TRBD2
v_gene: TRBV27
abundance: NA
j_gene: TRBJ2-1
CDR3nt: TGTGCCAGCAGCCAGAGCGGGAGCTCCTACAATGAGCAGTTCTTC
CDR3aa: CASSQSGSSYNEQFF

len: 15
d_gene: TRBD1
v_gene: TRBV11-1
abundance: NA
j_gene: TRBJ2-5
CDR3nt: TGTGCCAGCAGCCTCAGACAGGGGCGGCAAGAGACCCAGTACTTC
CDR3aa: CASSLRQGRQETQYF